This T cell receptor beta chain appears in the sequencing data of a study of shared clonotypes between healthy human individuals. Findings and caveats of the study: An expected dependence of interdonor clonotype sharing on sequencing depth was noted.

The CDR3 contains 13 residues. Looked up from germline, CDR1 is SGHDN and CDR2 is FVKESK. V shed 5 bases and J 7 bases; nucleotides not matched to a gene: 8. On sorted subsets, replicate PCRs used 150 to 250 ng DNA, or roughly 30,000 T cell genomes. Sequencing used immunoSEQ multiplex PCR; TCRdb keeps in-frame clones, though not all of them. The sample contains over 850,000 clones, about 84% of which appear only once. Remarks on this clone: What it binds is unknown.

A split of CD4+ cells into CD45RA+ naive and CD45RA-negative memory subsets was performed. Sequenced input: memory CD4+ T cells from PBMCs. Subset: CD45RA-negative fraction. This rearrangement joins TRBV14 to TRBJ2-7; TRBD1 matches at 7 bases. This receptor was obtained from a young man in good health. Some clones in this sample may be carry-over from other donors' samples. The CDR3 region has the DNA TGTGCCAGCAGCAGACAGGGTCGGGGTGAGCAGTACTTC. Protein sequence: CASSRQGRGEQYF.